These 16 T cell receptor beta chains came from one sample sequenced in a study of blood T cell repertoires in COVID-19. Some clones are missing from TCRdb's copy, which holds only in-frame ones; the method was immunoSEQ multiplex PCR. The sample has approximately 150,000 clones; 85% to 90% are singletons. Material for sequencing was peripheral blood. The receptors stem from a woman aged 55-75 years with acute or convalescent COVID-19.

V gene TRBV5-1 combines with J gene TRBJ1-2; 8 bases agree with TRBD1. CDR3 size: 13 residues. Germline V lookup: CDR1 SGHRS, CDR2 YFSETQ. Losses at the gene ends were 4 bases for V and 11 bases for J; bases not matched to a gene: 10. The CDR3 nucleotides read TGCGCCAGCAGCCGGTCCCGGGACAGGACATACACCTTC. This translates into CASSRSRDRTYTF.

This clone was seen a single time. V and J are TRBV11-3 and TRBJ1-2, with D perhaps matching TRBD1 (6 bases). The germline V and J ends were trimmed by 4 bases and 8 bases, with 26 bases remaining between them. Germline CDR1 reads SGHNT; CDR2 reads YENEEA. This CDR3 has 17 residues. The DNA for the CDR3 is TGTGCCAGCAGCTCAGAGGGCTGGGACAAACCCTCTAGAGGCTACACCTTC. Its protein product is CASSSEGWDKPSRGYTF. The full variable domain, in which reference TRBV11-3 and TRBJ1-2 provide the parts outside the CDR3, is EAGVVQSPRYKIIEKKQPVAFWCNPISGHNTLYWYLQNLGQGPELLIRYENEEAVDDSQLPKDRFSAERLKGVDSTLKIQPAELGDSAVYLCASSSEGWDKPSRGYTFGSGTRLTVV.

The chain joins TRBV5-1 to TRBJ1-2, with 10 bases fitting TRBD1. Per germline, CDR1 SGHRS and CDR2 YFSETQ. The V gene end was trimmed by 0 bases and the J gene end by 10 bases; junction bases not matched to a gene: 3. The CDR3 is made up of 13 amino acids. The CDR3 DNA is TGCGCCAGCAGCTTGGCGACAGGGGGCTTCTACACCTTC. Translating it yields CASSLATGGFYTF.

V usage is TRBV5-1 and J usage is TRBJ1-1; no reliable D call. Trimming cost V 2 bases and J 0 bases, with 11 bases left between them. The CDR3 sequence is 15 residues long. From germline, CDR1 is SGHRS and CDR2 YFSETQ. The CDR3 sequence is CASSFLQSLNTEAFF. The CDR3 DNA reads as TGCGCCAGCAGCTTTTTACAGTCGTTGAACACTGAAGCTTTCTTT.

As regards this clone: The junction shows a germline mismatch at one end, possibly a read error. The chain links TRBV2 to TRBJ2-3; possible D gene TRBD2, 6 bases. Per germline, CDR1 SNHLY and CDR2 FYNNEI. The CDR3 loop spans 14 amino acids. Written as DNA, the CDR3 is TGTGCCAGCAGTGAAGCGCTTCAGGGACTTGAGGGGAATTTT. Translation gives CASSEALQGLEGNF.

The chain links TRBV11-3 to TRBJ1-3, with 12 bases aligning to TRBD1. V was pared by 5 bases and J by 6 bases, with 11 bases of the junction left unmatched. The CDR3 loop spans 17 amino acids. Germline V gene sequence: CDR1 SGHNT, CDR2 YENEEA. CDR3 DNA sequence: TGTGCCAGCAGCCCCGCATCCGGGACAGGGGGCCTAAACACCATATATTTT. Translated: CASSPASGTGGLNTIYF. Variable domain in full (rest from reference TRBV11-3 and TRBJ1-3): EAGVVQSPRYKIIEKKQPVAFWCNPISGHNTLYWYLQNLGQGPELLIRYENEEAVDDSQLPKDRFSAERLKGVDSTLKIQPAELGDSAVYLCASSPASGTGGLNTIYFGEGSWLTVV.

The chain carries TRBV7-9 and TRBJ2-4, with TRBD1 matching over 9 bases. Germline CDR1 is SEHNR and CDR2 is FQNEAQ (reference sequence). CDR3 length equals 14 residues. Trimming cost V 4 bases and J 9 bases; bases outside gene matches: 7. The CDR3 is CASSSDRGLGIQYF. For the CDR3, the DNA is TGTGCCAGCAGCTCGGACAGGGGTCTTGGCATTCAGTACTTC.

The gene calls are TRBV11-3 and TRBJ2-5, with D perhaps TRBD1 (5 bases). This CDR3 is 13 amino acids long. Germline V gene data show CDR1 as SGHNT and CDR2 as YENEEA. V lost 8 bases, J lost 3 bases, and 13 bases lay in between. The CDR3 reads CASVGKGEETQYF. CDR3 DNA: TGTGCCAGCGTGGGCAAAGGGGAAGAGACCCAGTACTTC.

This chain uses TRBV7-2 with TRBJ2-7, with TRBD2 matching 7 bases. Germline-derived CDR1 and CDR2 are SGHTA and FQGNSA. Trimming cost V 2 bases and J 1 base; bases outside gene matches: 5. The CDR3 extends over 15 amino acids. This CDR3 reads CASSLRISGSYEQYF. The CDR3 DNA reads as TGTGCCAGCAGCTTAAGAATTAGCGGGTCCTACGAGCAGTACTTC. The full variable domain, in which reference TRBV7-2 and TRBJ2-7 provide the parts outside the CDR3, is GAGVSQSPSNKVTEKGKDVELRCDPISGHTALYWYRQSLGQGLEFLIYFQGNSAPDKSGLPSDRFSAERTGGSVSTLTIQRTQQEDSAVYLCASSLRISGSYEQYFGPGTRLTVT.

This clone occurred a few times. The CDR3 reads CASRAGTDNTGELFF. CDR3 in DNA: TGTGCCAGCAGAGCCGGGACAGATAACACCGGGGAGCTGTTTTTT. This chain joins TRBV6-5 and TRBJ2-2; TRBD1 matches at 7 bases. CDR1 MNHEY and CDR2 SVGAGI come from the germline V gene. The junction had 6 bases not matched to a gene; V was cut back by 6 bases and J by 2 bases. The CDR3 is 15 residues long.

This clone has a single count. V and J are TRBV19 and TRBJ1-1; weak D call: TRBD1 (6 bases). The CDR3 is 15 residues long. The germline gives CDR1 LNHDA, CDR2 SQIVND (reference sequence). Trimming shortened V by 6 bases and J by 6 bases, and 20 bases separated the two germline ends. Here the CDR3 reads CASRDRGDIPAEAFF. CDR3 bases: TGTGCCAGTAGGGACAGAGGAGATATCCCCGCTGAAGCTTTCTTT. Full variable domain (missing parts from reference TRBV19 and TRBJ1-1): DGGITQSPKYLFRKEGQNVTLSCEQNLNHDAMYWYRQDPGQGLRLIYYSQIVNDFQKGDIAEGYSVSREKKESFPLTVTSAQKNPTAFYLCASRDRGDIPAEAFFGQGTRLTVV.

This chain links TRBV28 with TRBJ1-4; no clear D. Trimming cost V 3 bases and J 8 bases, with 13 bases left between them. In germline, CDR1 is MDHEN, CDR2 SYDVKM. The CDR3 covers 14 residues. The CDR3 coding sequence is TGTGCCAGCAGTTTCTCGAACAATTGGGAAAAACTGTTTTTT. Protein sequence: CASSFSNNWEKLFF.

The genes are TRBV19 and TRBJ2-5; 16 bases match TRBD2. The germline CDR1 and CDR2 sequences are LNHDA and SQIVND (reference sequence). This CDR3 region has 18 residues. V lost 1 base, J lost 2 bases, and 4 bases stayed unmatched. DNA for the CDR3: TGTGCCAGTAGTATAGCAGGGACTAGCGGGGGGGTTCAAGAGACCCAGTACTTC. Residues: CASSIAGTSGGVQETQYF.

Only one count was recorded for this clone. This chain connects TRBV13 to TRBJ2-5; tentatively, D is TRBD1 (5 bases). The ends were cut back, 2 bases at V and 1 base at J, with 8 bases in the middle. Germline V CDR1 and CDR2: PRHDT, FYEKMQ (reference sequence). The CDR3 runs to 14 residues. CDR3 sequence reads: CASSLQGGQETQYF. The CDR3, as DNA: TGTGCCAGCAGCTTACAGGGTGGCCAAGAGACCCAGTACTTC. Full variable domain (remainder filled in from reference TRBV13 and TRBJ2-5): AAGVIQSPRHLIKEKRETATLKCYPIPRHDTVYWYQQGPGQDPQFLISFYEKMQSDKGSIPDRFSAQQFSDYHSELNMSSLELGDSALYFCASSLQGGQETQYFGPGTRLLVL.

The chain combines TRBV30 with TRBJ2-7; D is undetermined. V lost 6 bases and J 0 bases, leaving 12 bases between the germline ends. The germline CDR1 and CDR2 sequences are GTSNPN and SVGIG (reference sequence). The CDR3 is 13 residues long. DNA of the CDR3: TGTGCCTGCGCGGATCTTAGCTCCTACGAGCAGTACTTC. Its translation is CACADLSSYEQYF.

CDR3 protein: CASSSGQGVSPLHF. The CDR3 nucleotides are TGCGCCAGCAGCTCGGGACAGGGAGTGTCACCCCTCCACTTT. The V call is TRBV5-1, the J call TRBJ1-6; 9 bases map to TRBD1. With V trimmed by 3 bases and J by 10 bases, 5 bases remained unmatched. The germline CDR1 and CDR2 sequences are SGHRS and YFSETQ. This CDR3 has 14 amino acids. Variable domain in full (rest from reference TRBV5-1 and TRBJ1-6): KAGVTQTPRYLIKTRGQQVTLSCSPISGHRSVSWYQQTPGQGLQFLFEYFSETQRNKGNFPGRFSGRQFSNSRSEMNVSTLELGDSALYLCASSSGQGVSPLHFGNGTRLTVT.